This T cell receptor (beta chain) was captured in a study of T-cell memory formation after mild COVID-19. The wider study: Each donor largely had its own TCR clusters.

5'RACE primed from the constant segment yielded TCR alpha and TCR beta cDNA libraries bearing sample barcodes and UMIs. MiXCR was run by TCRdb on the 5' RACE reads, yielding one entry per CDR3 protein. The sample holds 470,000 or so distinct CDR3 sequences, roughly 18% seen once. The V gene's germline CDR1 is MNHNY and CDR2 SVGAGI (reference sequence). The CDR3 is made up of 13 amino acids. V lost 6 bases, J lost 2 bases, and 11 bases lay in between. Details on this clonotype: Its matching antigen is unknown.

Study-level results: The second-wave clones peaking on day 37 were not confirmed as SARS-CoV-2-specific. Contracting clones, day 15 to 85, had balanced CD4/CD8, and later expanders favored CD4+.

The TCR was taken from a man between 18 and 29 years old who had mild COVID-19 (a few samples of this study predate the infection). Cell type and time point are not known. The chain carries TRBV6-6 and TRBJ2-7; D is uncertain. Material for sequencing was PBMCs or a T cell subset sorted from them (not recorded which). The CDR3 bases are TGTGCCAGCAGCCCCCGGGCTGCCTACGAGCAGTACGTC. Its translation is CASSPRAAYEQYV.